The 10 T cell receptor beta chains presented below share a single source sample, sequenced in a study of T-cell reconstitution after alpha-beta-depleted transplantation in children. A TCRbeta library incorporating unique molecular identifiers was prepared. One entry per CDR3 protein, called by TCRdb with MiXCR from the PCR reads. This sample has hundreds of thousands of distinct CDR3 sequences, with about an eighth found just once. The sequencing here drew on PBMCs, taken before TCRalphabeta/CD19-depleted stem cell transplant. The receptors originated from a girl aged 2-9 years with congenital amegakaryocytic thrombocytopenia, due to receive a stem cell transplant.

This clonotype turned up a few times. The V and J genes are TRBV28 and TRBJ2-4; the D is unclear. Trimming took off 6 bases at V and 5 bases at J, with 14 bases between the two ends. Germline assignment: CDR1 MDHEN and CDR2 SYDVKM. This CDR3 contains 14 residues. CDR3 DNA sequence: TGTGCCAGCAGAAGCTCCCAGGCCCAAAACATTCAGTACTTC. This gives the protein CASRSSQAQNIQYF.

This clonotype was observed at least ten times. The chain joins TRBV5-1 to TRBJ1-5; 7 positions agree with TRBD1. The trim removed 0 bases at V and 3 bases at J, leaving 3 bases unmatched. Germline V gene sequence: CDR1 SGHRS, CDR2 YFSETQ. The CDR3 runs to 15 residues. The CDR3 protein is CASSLEGQINQPQHF. In nucleotides, the CDR3 is TGCGCCAGCAGCTTGGAGGGACAGATCAATCAGCCCCAGCATTTT.

This clonotype has only a few counts. The V and J genes are TRBV20-1 and TRBJ2-1; D is uncertain. Germline CDR1 DFQATT, CDR2 SNEGSKA (reference sequence). Trimming took off 6 bases at V and 2 bases at J, with 14 bases between the two ends. The CDR3 covers 14 residues. CDR3 bases: TGCAGTGCCAGTGACAATTATCCCTACAATGAGCAGTTCTTC. This codes for CSASDNYPYNEQFF.

The sample holds a few counts of this clonotype. The chain combines TRBV5-1 with TRBJ2-1, with a tentative D call TRBD1 (6 bases). The CDR3 totals 14 residues. Germline assignment: CDR1 SGHRS and CDR2 YFSETQ. The V end was cut by 0 bases, the J end by 12 bases, with 16 bases between. In nucleotides, the CDR3 is TGCGCCAGCAGCTTGGAGTGGGCAATGACAGGGCAGTTCTTC. Encoded protein: CASSLEWAMTGQFF.

This clonotype has only one observation. This chain uses TRBV5-1 with TRBJ2-7; D is perhaps TRBD2 (5 bases). The CDR3 totals 16 residues. CDR1 and CDR2 (germline): SGHRS, YFSETQ. Trimming removed 4 bases from V and 3 bases from J, with 20 bases in between. The CDR3 is CASSSQERVVIYEQYF. As DNA, the CDR3 is TGCGCCAGCAGCAGCCAAGAGAGGGTGGTGATCTACGAGCAGTACTTC.

The chain recombines TRBV18 with TRBJ2-7; D might be TRBD1 or TRBD2, each matching 5 bases. Germline V lookup: CDR1 KGHSH, CDR2 LQKENI. This CDR3 spans 14 amino acids. With 3 bases removed from V and 3 bases from J, the gap between germline ends came to 12 bases. DNA of the CDR3: TGTGCCAGCTCACCGCCGGGACCTGTCTACGAGCAGTACTTC. This codes for CASSPPGPVYEQYF.

The chain combines TRBV20-1 with TRBJ2-2; D not certain. V dropped 5 bases and J dropped 6 bases, with 7 bases sitting between them. CDR3 size: 11 residues. Per the germline V gene, CDR1 is DFQATT and CDR2 is SNEGSKA (reference sequence). CDR3 bases: TGCAGTGCTCCGTATGCCGGGGAGCTGTTTTTT. Its protein is CSAPYAGELFF.

This clonotype was observed many times. The chain joins TRBV12-3 or TRBV12-4 to TRBJ1-5; D is uncertain. The length of the CDR3 is 13 residues. The ends were cut back, 6 bases at V and 4 bases at J, with 10 bases in the middle. The CDR3: CASSPARNQPQHF. CDR3 nucleotide sequence: TGTGCCAGCAGCCCTGCTCGGAATCAGCCCCAGCATTTT.

The rearrangement joins TRBV15 to TRBJ2-7, with 8 bases that match TRBD2. The J segment lost 6 bases and the V segment lost 0 bases, leaving 7 bases of the junction unmatched. The CDR3 sequence is 15 residues long. Germline V gene lookup returns CDR1 LNHNV and CDR2 YYDKDF (reference sequence). CDR3 sequence: CATSRDLSGSSEQYF. CDR3 coding DNA: TGTGCCACCAGCAGAGATCTCAGCGGGAGCTCCGAGCAGTACTTC. The full variable domain, rest sourced from reference TRBV15 and TRBJ2-7, is DAMVIQNPRYQVTQFGKPVTLSCSQTLNHNVMYWYQQKSSQAPKLLFHYYDKDFNNEADTPDNFQSRRPNTSFCFLDIRSPGLGDTAMYLCATSRDLSGSSEQYFGPGTRLTVT.

This clonotype has just a few counts. The chain recombines TRBV6-5 with TRBJ1-6, with D hard to call. Trimming pared 3 bases from V and 6 bases from J, leaving 12 bases between. The length of the CDR3 is 15 residues. Germline values: CDR1 MNHEY, CDR2 SVGAGI. As DNA, the CDR3 is TGTGCCAGCAGTTATATGGACTCTATTAATTCACCCCTCCACTTT. Its translation is CASSYMDSINSPLHF.